This T cell receptor (beta chain) was retrieved from a study of T-cell reconstitution after alpha-beta-depleted transplantation in children. Study-wide points: T-cell numbers and diversity, one year after transplant, stemmed largely from T cells that were newly produced. Alpha-beta T cells present about two months after transplant were reported to originate from several hundred expanded graft clones.

Points on this clonotype: Its antigen remains unknown.

TCRbeta library construction was performed incorporating unique molecular identifiers. Each CDR3 protein is one row after TCRdb ran MiXCR on the PCR reads. The sample includes 200,000 to 250,000 distinct CDR3 sequences, 9.5% to 13% of them seen just once. J gave up 4 bases and V 6 bases, and 11 bases lay outside the gene matches. Looked up from germline, CDR1 is LGHDT and CDR2 is YNNKEL (reference sequence). This CDR3 comprises 16 residues. The sequence was obtained from a child less than two years old with acute myeloid leukemia, due to receive a stem cell transplant. The sequencing here drew on PBMCs, taken before TCRalphabeta/CD19-depleted stem cell transplant. J is TRBJ2-5 and V is TRBV3-1; TRBD2 matches 10 bases. For the CDR3, the DNA is TGTGCCAGCAGACCTTGGGTAGCGGGAGGATCAGAGACCCAGTACTTC. Its translation: CASRPWVAGGSETQYF.